This T cell receptor (beta chain) was captured by sequencing in a study of CD8+ T cells in alopecia areata. V lost 6 bases to trimming and J lost 4 bases, with 14 bases between them. The CDR3 spans 13 residues. Germline V gene sequence: CDR1 GTSNPN, CDR2 SVGIG (reference sequence). Sequencing used cDNA as its template, made by extracting RNA and reverse transcribing it. Clones were read by immunoSEQ multiplex PCR, and TCRdb kept only the in-frame ones, dropping some. Of 140,000 to 150,000 clones in the sample, 54% are singletons; the top ten hold less than 20%. Indicated treatment: oral pan-JAK inhibitor, 5-10 mg twice daily. The sample holds one count of this clone.

This TCR came from a human donor with alopecia areata. The chain links TRBV30 to TRBJ2-3; D remains unclear. The sequences come from CD8+ T cells sorted from blood, collected at week 4, from a patient treated with tofacitinib. The CDR3 sequence is CACLLANSDTQYF. CDR3 coding DNA: TGTGCCTGTCTTTTAGCCAACTCAGATACGCAGTATTTT.